Given below is one T cell receptor beta chain in context. These data originate in a study of T cell responses to AZD1222 COVID-19 vaccine. The assay was immunoSEQ multiplex PCR, and TCRdb's table has in-frame clones only and misses some. This table holds about 130,000 clones, around 89% found once. The specimen was peripheral blood, collected on day 0 of AZD1222 vaccination. The clonotype was recovered from an adult in good health.

This chain's CDR3 is CASSQGFGQTEAFF. CDR3 DNA: TGTGCCAGCAGCCAAGGCTTCGGACAGACTGAAGCTTTCTTT. The chain links TRBV3-1 (or the pseudogene TRBV3-2) to TRBJ1-1; D is possibly TRBD1 (6 bases). Germline loops: CDR1 LGHDT, CDR2 YNNKEL (reference sequence). The ends were cut back, 1 base at V and 5 bases at J, with 11 bases in the middle. CDR3 length equals 14 residues.